Listed here are 18 T cell receptor beta chains from one sample, sequenced in a study of blood T cells in healthy people across ages. Using a J-beta primer mix together with a sample-barcoded 5' primer, a second PCR was run for about 7 to 12 cycles. In TCRdb, the 5' RACE reads were re-called with MiXCR into one record per CDR3 protein. This sample has 700,000 to 800,000 distinct CDR3 sequences, with about 40% found just once. The sequencing input was blood. These receptors originate from a woman in her fifties or sixties in good health.

This clonotype appeared a few times. The chain combines TRBV7-3 with TRBJ2-1, with D possibly matching TRBD1 (8 bases). The ends were cut back, 7 bases at V and 9 bases at J, with 19 bases in the middle. Looked up from germline, CDR1 is SGHTA and CDR2 is FQGTGA. The CDR3 covers 14 residues. CDR3 sequence: CASTRNGGTGEQFF. CDR3 nucleotides: TGTGCCAGCACCAGAAACGGGGGGACAGGTGAGCAGTTCTTC.

The chain couples TRBV13 to TRBJ1-2, with 9 bases identical to TRBD1. V trimming: 4 bases; J trimming: 6 bases; junction bases outside the gene matches: 9. Germline values: CDR1 PRHDT, CDR2 FYEKMQ (reference sequence). This CDR3 comprises 15 residues. The CDR3 loop reads CASSYTGQGKDGYTF. CDR3 nucleotide sequence: TGTGCCAGCAGCTACACGGGACAGGGAAAAGATGGCTACACCTTC.

This clonotype has only a few counts. V is TRBV27 and J is TRBJ2-7; D is ambiguous. Germline CDR1 MNHEY, CDR2 SMNVEV (reference sequence). V shed 3 bases and J shed 0 bases, with 18 bases lying between them. This CDR3 contains 17 residues. The CDR3 nucleotides are TGTGCCAGCAGTTTGGGTTCCGGCAGCCACAGCTCCTACGAGCAGTACTTC. Translating gives CASSLGSGSHSSYEQYF.

In its sample, this clonotype was seen many times. The J gene is TRBJ2-1, the V gene TRBV6-4; 7 bases align to TRBD2. The CDR3 runs 15 residues. The V gene's germline CDR1 is MRHNA and CDR2 SNTAGT. V was pared by 11 bases and J by 0 bases, with 10 bases of the junction left unmatched. The CDR3 coding sequence is TGTGCCCGCTCCACCGGGGGGAGCTCCTACAATGAGCAGTTCTTC. Translated: CARSTGGSSYNEQFF.

This clonotype was detected only a few times. The gene calls are TRBV5-1 and TRBJ2-1; 8 positions match TRBD1. V shed 4 bases, J shed 7 bases, and the junction held 4 bases outside the gene matches. Germline values: CDR1 SGHRS, CDR2 YFSETQ. This CDR3 comprises 13 residues. CDR3 protein: CASSKGQENEQFF. The CDR3 bases are TGCGCCAGCAGCAAGGGACAGGAGAATGAGCAGTTCTTC.

The rearrangement uses TRBV10-3 and TRBJ2-3; possible D gene TRBD2, 7 bases. CDR1 and CDR2 (germline): ENHRY, SYGVKD. The CDR3 sequence is 16 residues long. V dropped 0 bases and J dropped 4 bases, with 14 bases sitting between them. The CDR3 protein is CAISESQLGGADTQYF. CDR3 nucleotide sequence: TGTGCCATCAGTGAGTCGCAACTAGGGGGGGCAGATACGCAGTATTTT.

Comments on this clonotype: At one end the junction does not follow the germline gene, possibly because of a read error. CDR3 in amino acids: CSARDHTQDF. The CDR3 nucleotides read TGCAGTGCTAGAGACCATACGCAGGATTTT. The chain employs TRBV20-1 and TRBJ2-3; D is uncertain. CDR3 length: 10 amino acids. Germline V gene lookup returns CDR1 DFQATT and CDR2 SNEGSKA (reference sequence).

The V call is TRBV29-1, the J call TRBJ2-5; D perhaps matches TRBD2 (7 bases). The germline CDR1 and CDR2 sequences are SQVTM and ANQGSEA. This CDR3 is built from 12 residues. Here the CDR3 DNA reads TGCGGCCTTGAGGCGGGGGCAGAGACCCAGTACTTC. It specifies CGLEAGAETQYF.

This clonotype was recorded many times. This rearrangement joins TRBV9 to TRBJ2-3; D gene unclear. The CDR3 contains 13 residues. V lost 0 bases, J lost 3 bases, and 5 bases lay in between. CDR1 is SGDLS, CDR2 YYNGEE, per germline. The CDR3 region has the DNA TGTGCCAGCAGCGTAGGCCGGACAGATACGCAGTATTTT. It specifies CASSVGRTDTQYF.

The chain links TRBV7-2 to TRBJ2-5, with 7 bases identical to TRBD1. The J segment lost 2 bases and the V segment lost 3 bases, leaving 3 bases of the junction unmatched. The germline V gene encodes CDR1 SGHTA and CDR2 FQGNSA. The CDR3 has 14 amino acids. The CDR3 bases are TGTGCCAGCAGCTTTGACAGGGTGCAAGAGACCCAGTACTTC. Amino acid sequence: CASSFDRVQETQYF.

V gene TRBV20-1 combines with J gene TRBJ2-3; unclear D gene. Per the germline V gene, CDR1 is DFQATT and CDR2 is SNEGSKA (reference sequence). The CDR3 runs to 13 residues. The V and J ends lost 6 bases and 2 bases respectively, with 12 bases between them. CDR3 residues: CSAKSADTDTQYF. CDR3 sequence (DNA): TGCAGTGCGAAGAGCGCAGACACAGATACGCAGTATTTT.

The V call is TRBV19, the J call TRBJ2-1; no firm D call. CDR1 and CDR2 (germline): LNHDA, SQIVND (reference sequence). The CDR3 is 13 amino acids. With 6 bases removed from V and 11 bases from J, the gap between germline ends came to 17 bases. The CDR3 region has the DNA TGTGCCAGTAGGGCAGCTCTGGTGGGTAAGCAGTTCTTC. Its protein is CASRAALVGKQFF.

The rearrangement uses TRBV9 and TRBJ1-2; no reliable D call. Germline V CDR1 and CDR2: SGDLS, YYNGEE. The CDR3 has 12 residues. V was clipped by 4 bases and J by 6 bases, with 10 bases between them. The CDR3 spells CASSIMGNGYTF. CDR3 coding DNA: TGTGCCAGCAGCATCATGGGAAATGGCTACACCTTC.

In this sample, this clonotype turned up many times. V and J are TRBV29-1 and TRBJ2-1, with TRBD1 identical over 9 bases. The CDR3 is 15 amino acids. Unmatched junction bases numbered 9, after V lost 6 bases and J lost 3 bases. Germline V CDR1 and CDR2: SQVTM, ANQGSEA. CDR3 in DNA: TGCAGCGTCCCCCCGCGGACAGGGGTCTACAATGAGCAGTTCTTC. It is translated as CSVPPRTGVYNEQFF.

This clonotype was counted between two and nine times. This sequence joins TRBV20-1 and TRBJ2-1, with D possibly being TRBD2 (6 bases). V was cut by 7 bases and J by 4 bases, with 17 bases left in between. The length of the CDR3 is 14 residues. CDR1 and CDR2 (germline): DFQATT, SNEGSKA (reference sequence). In nucleotides, the CDR3 is TGCAGTGTTATAATTAGCGGAGCTTACAATGAGCAGTTCTTC. Its protein product is CSVIISGAYNEQFF.

The chain carries TRBV12-3 or TRBV12-4 and TRBJ2-3; a possible D gene is TRBD2 (6 bases). The CDR3 spans 14 residues. Between the trimmed V and J ends, which lost 1 base and 5 bases, there was a span of 10 bases. Written as DNA, the CDR3 is TGTGCCAGCAGTTTAGGGGGGGTGGGAGATACGCAGTATTTT. This translates into CASSLGGVGDTQYF.

The CDR3 is CASSQDIAGGQFF. As DNA, the CDR3 is TGTGCCAGCAGCCAAGATATCGCAGGTGGGCAGTTCTTC. The chain is built from TRBV14 and TRBJ2-1; D gene unclear. Germline V lookup: CDR1 SGHDN, CDR2 FVKESK. Trimming shortened V by 0 bases and J by 12 bases, and 12 bases separated the two germline ends. The CDR3 spans 13 residues.

As concerns this clonotype: This sequence may be a read error, since a much larger clone differs from it by one base. The V call is TRBV29-1, the J call TRBJ2-5; 8 bases line up with TRBD1. The assigned J gene may be wrong: the sequence end matches TRBJ2-7 better. Germline lookup yields CDR1 SQVTM and CDR2 ANQGSEA. The CDR3 extends over 13 amino acids. The CDR3 DNA is TGCAGCGTTGGGGGACAGGAAGGGAGCGAGCAGTACTTC. As protein: CSVGGQEGSEQYF.